Listed below are T cell receptor beta chains from one sample, sequenced in a study of vaccination and CD4 T cells after COVID-19. Each CDR3 protein gets one entry after TCRdb re-called the PCR reads with MiXCR. The sample records 15,000 or so distinct CDR3 sequences, roughly 60% being singletons. What these receptors recognize is not known. Sequencing input: CD4+ T cells from blood, cultured in vitro. The source is a human donor who had recovered from COVID-19. CDR3s include the opening cysteine and the closing phenylalanine or tryptophan.

TRBJ2-7 TRBV7-2 CASSPGPYEQYF
TRBJ1-5 TRBV7-2 CASSLKGDQPQHF
TRBJ1-5 TRBV27 CASSFKGPPQPQHF
TRBJ1-5 TRBV27 CASSNLGFNQPQHF
TRBJ1-1 TRBV27 CASRPTDRAVWVEAFF
TRBJ1-2 TRBV12-3/TRBV12-4 CASRKSRDVYGYTF
TRBJ1-5 TRBV6-1 CASSEDGQGSQPQHF
TRBJ1-3 TRBV5-1 CASSPGDSGNTIYF
TRBJ2-7 TRBV24-1 CATSDPGTESNEQYF
TRBJ2-2 TRBV5-4 CASSSHQAMNTGELFF
TRBJ2-2 TRBV7-2 CASRGLSSTGELFF
TRBJ2-3 TRBV27 CASSLSLGSTDTQYF
TRBJ2-2 TRBV7-7 CATGLEYTGELFF
TRBJ1-2 TRBV19 CASSIGRGSTGYGYTF
TRBJ2-3 TRBV24-1 CATSDPQGAGTDTQYF
TRBJ1-6 TRBV6-5 CASSLTQGSGSPLHF
TRBJ1-2 TRBV7-2 CASSLAPDNYGYTF
TRBJ1-4 TRBV29-1 CSVEEGGDEKLFF
TRBJ2-1 TRBV7-3 CASSPLAGSSYNEQFF
TRBJ2-2 TRBV2 CASSGRREGNTGELFF
TRBJ1-1 TRBV29-1 CSVAGGLGTEAFF
TRBJ2-1 TRBV2 CASSWTGGAYNEQFF
TRBJ2-1 TRBV20-1 CSARLAGALDEQFF
TRBJ2-3 TRBV20-1 CSATVAVRDTQYF
TRBJ1-6 TRBV19 CASSLTAGPGNSPLHF
TRBJ2-2 TRBV6-1 CATTGGNTGELFF
TRBJ2-3 TRBV11-3 CASSLPHIYRGQLDTQYF
TRBJ1-4 TRBV6-2/TRBV6-3 CASRPYSATNEKLFF
TRBJ2-7 TRBV23-1 CASWDRGMYEQYF
TRBJ1-4 TRBV7-2 CASSLEHLTGEKLFF
TRBJ2-3 TRBV2 CASRELSTDTQYF
TRBJ2-1 TRBV20-1 CSATGERGGVDEQFF
TRBJ2-5 TRBV2 CASGTQQETQYF
TRBJ1-1 TRBV19 CASSQKAGIDTEAFF
TRBJ1-1 TRBV4-1 CASSQDSRYRTDTEAFF
TRBJ2-2 TRBV6-5 CASSYDENTGELFF
TRBJ1-4 TRBV28 CASVSRDRWVTELFF
TRBJ1-5 TRBV12-3/TRBV12-4 CASSLVDWGRHQPQHF
TRBJ2-2 TRBV12-3/TRBV12-4 CASRGGPTNTGELFF
TRBJ2-4 TRBV20-1 CSARDQSGGNIQYF
TRBJ2-5 TRBV5-1 CASSLARLAGETQYF
TRBJ2-5 TRBV12-5 CASGLSRDRGAPRETQYF
TRBJ2-7 TRBV28 CASTQGGSAGREQYF
TRBJ2-1 TRBV19 CASSISGGIWDEQFF
TRBJ1-5 TRBV20-1 CSAGGGSNQPQHF
TRBJ1-6 TRBV14 CASSQEAGAGYNSPLHF
TRBJ2-3 TRBV20-1 CSATPPTVKADTQYF
TRBJ2-3 TRBV20-1 CSAISAGGTDTQYF
TRBJ1-2 TRBV24-1 CATSGGIVNYGYTF
TRBJ1-1 TRBV28 CASSGGLDTEAFF
TRBJ2-2 TRBV11-2 CASSQRTGVGELFF
TRBJ1-2 TRBV7-8 CASSRSGWAAENYGYTF
TRBJ2-7 TRBV20-1 CSAPLPHDYEQYF
TRBJ2-3 TRBV28 CASSLPTRTDTQYF
TRBJ2-7 TRBV20-1 CSVPGLAGGSTEQYF
TRBJ1-1 TRBV20-1 CSARMQGITEAFF
TRBJ2-3 TRBV30 CAWNPRDRATDTQYF